The present TCR beta chain was sequenced within a study of blood T cell repertoires in COVID-19. Study-wide context: Sources were T cells, B-cell-depleted T cells, or PBMCs; the material itself was cDNA or gDNA.

Per germline, CDR1 MNHEY and CDR2 SVGAGI. V trimming: 6 bases; J trimming: 4 bases; junction bases outside the gene matches: 7. The CDR3 runs 15 residues. Assay: immunoSEQ multiplex PCR; the TCRdb copy retains only in-frame clones and omits some. This table has 150,000 to 200,000 clones, roughly 85% appearing once. The sample consisted of peripheral blood. This rearrangement joins TRBV6-5 to TRBJ2-1, with 9 bases lining up with TRBD2. The source of this sequence is an older woman with acute or convalescent COVID-19. The CDR3 nucleotides are TGTGCCAGCAGCTTTAGCGGGAGTAGGTACAATGAGCAGTTCTTC. Its protein product is CASSFSGSRYNEQFF.